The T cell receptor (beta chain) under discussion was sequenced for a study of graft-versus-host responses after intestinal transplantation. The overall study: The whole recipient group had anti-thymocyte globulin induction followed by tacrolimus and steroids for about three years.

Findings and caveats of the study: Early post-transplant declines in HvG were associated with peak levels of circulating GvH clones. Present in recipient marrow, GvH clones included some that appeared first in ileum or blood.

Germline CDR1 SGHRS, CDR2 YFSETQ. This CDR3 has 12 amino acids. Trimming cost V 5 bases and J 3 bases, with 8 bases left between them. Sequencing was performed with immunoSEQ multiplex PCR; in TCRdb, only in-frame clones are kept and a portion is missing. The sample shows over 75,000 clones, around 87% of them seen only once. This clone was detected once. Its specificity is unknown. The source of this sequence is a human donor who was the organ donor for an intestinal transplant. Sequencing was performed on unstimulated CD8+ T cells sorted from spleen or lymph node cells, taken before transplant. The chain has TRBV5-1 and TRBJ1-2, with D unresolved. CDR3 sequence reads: CASSRGYYGYTF. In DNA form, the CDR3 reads TGCGCCAGCAGTAGAGGATACTATGGCTACACCTTC. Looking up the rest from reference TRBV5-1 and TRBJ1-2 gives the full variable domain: KAGVTQTPRYLIKTRGQQVTLSCSPISGHRSVSWYQQTPGQGLQFLFEYFSETQRNKGNFPGRFSGRQFSNSRSEMNVSTLELGDSALYLCASSRGYYGYTFGSGTRLTVV.